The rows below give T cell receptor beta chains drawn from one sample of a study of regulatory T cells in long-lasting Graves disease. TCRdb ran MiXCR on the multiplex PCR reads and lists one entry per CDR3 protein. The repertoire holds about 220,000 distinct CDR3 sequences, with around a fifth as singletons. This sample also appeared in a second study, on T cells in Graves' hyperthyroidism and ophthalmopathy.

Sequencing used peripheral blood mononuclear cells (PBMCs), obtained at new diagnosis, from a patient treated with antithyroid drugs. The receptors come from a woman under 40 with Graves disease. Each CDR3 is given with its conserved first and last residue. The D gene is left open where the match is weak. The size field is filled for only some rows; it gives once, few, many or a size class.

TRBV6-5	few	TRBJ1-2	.	TGTGCCAGCAGTTACGAGGGGGGGAACTATGGCTACACCTTC	CASSYEGGNYGYTF
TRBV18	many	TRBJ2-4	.	TGTGCCAGCTCACTGGCCTTTACCGACATTCAGTACTTC	CASSLAFTDIQYF
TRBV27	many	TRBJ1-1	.	TGTGCCAGCAGAAAGGGGGGGGCCGCGAACACTGAAGCTTTCTTT	CASRKGGAANTEAFF
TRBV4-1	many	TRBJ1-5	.	TGCGCCAGCAGCCAAGAATTGGGTTTTCAGCCCCAGCATTTT	CASSQELGFQPQHF
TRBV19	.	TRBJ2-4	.	TGTGCCAGTAGTATTGGCACGGCCAAAAACATTCAGTACTTC	CASSIGTAKNIQYF
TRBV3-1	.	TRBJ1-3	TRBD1	TGTGCCAGCAGCCAAGGGTGGGGGGACAGTCCCTTCTCTGGAAACACCATATATTTT	CASSQGWGDSPFSGNTIYF
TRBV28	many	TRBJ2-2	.	TGTGCCACCGCCAGGGGTGCGAACACCGGGGAGCTGTTTTTT	CATARGANTGELFF
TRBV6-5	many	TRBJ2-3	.	TGTGCCAGCAGTTACTCGAGGGCTGAAGATACGCAGTATTTT	CASSYSRAEDTQYF
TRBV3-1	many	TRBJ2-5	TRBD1	TGTGCCAGCAGCCAAGCTATACTACGGGACAGGGCCCAAGAGACCCAGTACTTC	CASSQAILRDRAQETQYF
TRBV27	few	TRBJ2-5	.	TGTGCCAGCAAGAAACGGGGCCAAGAGACCCAGTACTTC	CASKKRGQETQYF
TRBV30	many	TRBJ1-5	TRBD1	TGTGCCTGGAGCGGTCAGGGGGGCGTCAATCAGCCCCAGCATTTT	CAWSGQGGVNQPQHF
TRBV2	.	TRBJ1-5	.	TGTGCCAGCTTAAGGGGAAGCAATCAGCCCCAGCATTTT	CASLRGSNQPQHF
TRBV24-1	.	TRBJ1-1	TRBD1	TGTGCCACCAGTCGAGGGGGCTTCACTGAAGCTTTCTTT	CATSRGGFTEAFF
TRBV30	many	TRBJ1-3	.	TGTGCCTTTTCCGGGGTCTCTGGAAACACCATATATTTT	CAFSGVSGNTIYF
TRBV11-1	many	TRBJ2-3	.	TGTGCCAGCAGCTCTAACTCCGGGCGCTCTGTAGATACGCAGTATTTT	CASSSNSGRSVDTQYF
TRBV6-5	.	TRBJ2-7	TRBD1	TGTGCCAGCAGTTACCGGGGACAGATCTACGAGCAGTACTTC	CASSYRGQIYEQYF
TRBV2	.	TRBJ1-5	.	TGTGCCAGCAGTGAGGCGGCAGTAAAGCCCCAGCATTTT	CASSEAAVKPQHF
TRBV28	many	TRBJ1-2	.	TGTGTCAGCAGTTTATTATCCCCAGGGGCCAACTATGGCTACACCTTC	CVSSLLSPGANYGYTF
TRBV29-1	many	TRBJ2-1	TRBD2	TGCAGCGGTAAGGGGCTAGCGGATAATGAGCAGTTCTTC	CSGKGLADNEQFF
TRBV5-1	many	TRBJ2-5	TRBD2	TGCGCCAGCAGCTTGGTCGGCGGGAGGGCCTCAGAGACCCAGTACTTC	CASSLVGGRASETQYF
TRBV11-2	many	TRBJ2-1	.	TGTGCCAGCAGCTCGAGACAGGACAGCTCCTACAATGAGCAGTTCTTC	CASSSRQDSSYNEQFF
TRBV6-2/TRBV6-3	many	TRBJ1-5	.	TGTGCCAGCAGTTCCGGGGAAGGTCAGCCCCAGCATTTT	CASSSGEGQPQHF
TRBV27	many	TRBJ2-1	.	TGTGCCAGCAGCAACTCCTACAATGAGCAGTTCTTC	CASSNSYNEQFF
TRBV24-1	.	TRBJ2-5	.	TGTGCCACCAGTGATTTGGGCCAAGAGACCCAGTACTTC	CATSDLGQETQYF
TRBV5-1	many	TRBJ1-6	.	TGCGCCAGCAGCAGCGGTGAATGGGCACCCCTCCACTTT	CASSSGEWAPLHF
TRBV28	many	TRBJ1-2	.	TGTGCCAGCAGCCCCGGCGGGGCGGGCTACACCTTC	CASSPGGAGYTF
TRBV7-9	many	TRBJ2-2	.	TGTGCCAACACTCGAGACGCCCGCACCGGGGAGCTGTTTTTT	CANTRDARTGELFF
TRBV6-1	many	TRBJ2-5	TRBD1	TGTGCCAGCAGGGTCGACAGGGTCTCAGGGACCCAGTACTTC	CASRVDRVSGTQYF
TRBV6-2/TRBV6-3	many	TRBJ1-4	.	TGTGCCAGCAGCCCCCCAGAGGGGCGGGTTGAAAAACTGTTTTTT	CASSPPEGRVEKLFF
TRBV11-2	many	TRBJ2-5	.	TGTGCCAGCAGCTTAGGGCGGGGGCTCCAAGAGACCCAGTACTTC	CASSLGRGLQETQYF
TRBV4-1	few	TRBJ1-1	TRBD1	TGCGCCAGCAGCCAAGGGTGGACAGGGCCGAACACTGAAGCTTTCTTT	CASSQGWTGPNTEAFF
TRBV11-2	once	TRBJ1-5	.	TGTGCCAGCAGCCCGCTCTCGGGTAGCAATCAGCCCCAGCATTTT	CASSPLSGSNQPQHF
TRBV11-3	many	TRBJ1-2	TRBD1	TGCGCCAGCAGCCAAGATCTCGGACAGGGCGAGACCTTC	CASSQDLGQGETF